This is a list of T cell receptor beta chains from one sample in a study of beta chain features in type 1 diabetes. TCRdb's table, derived via immunoSEQ multiplex PCR, lists solely in-frame clones and lacks some. The table shows some 500,000 clones, with approximately 10% occurring only once. The sample consisted of naive CD4+ T cells from blood. These receptors all come from a woman under 30 in good health. Both conserved end residues are part of each CDR3. A D gene is named only where the DNA matches it firmly. Only part of the rows carry a size: once, few, many, or a class if the clone is expanded.

v_call	d_call	j_call	clone_size	cdr3_nt	cdr3_aa
TRBV7-2	TRBD2	TRBJ2-5	.	TGTGCCAGCAGCTTACGGGCTAGCGGAGGACGGAGGCGAGAGACCCAGTACTTC	CASSLRASGGRRRETQYF
TRBV11-3	TRBD1	TRBJ2-1	few	TGTGCCAGCAGCGTTGACAGGGTCTACAATGAGCAGTTCTTC	CASSVDRVYNEQFF
TRBV25-1	.	TRBJ2-3	.	TGTGCCAGCAGGGGGGCTGGTACAGATACGCAGTATTTT	CASRGAGTDTQYF
TRBV9	TRBD1	TRBJ1-6	.	TGTGCCAGCAGCGCGCAGGGGGGAAGCTCCTATAATTCACCCCTCCACTTT	CASSAQGGSSYNSPLHF
TRBV30	TRBD2	TRBJ2-3	.	TGTGCCTGGACACCGGGAGGGGGTACGCAGTATTTT	CAWTPGGGTQYF
TRBV7-2	.	TRBJ1-1	few	TGTGCCAGCAGCTTAGAATTCTACGGGTCCTCTGAAGCTTTCTTT	CASSLEFYGSSEAFF
TRBV7-3	.	TRBJ2-1	.	TGTGCCAGCAGCCTCTCCGGGGCCAGCTCCTACAATGAGCAGTTCTTC	CASSLSGASSYNEQFF
TRBV5-4	TRBD1	TRBJ2-3	.	TGTGCCAGCAGCCCAAGGGACAGGGCGTTGGTTTCGGATACGCAGTATTTT	CASSPRDRALVSDTQYF
TRBV7-9	TRBD1	TRBJ1-5	few	TGTGCCAGCAGCCTGACAGGGGGCAGCAAGCCCCAGCATTTT	CASSLTGGSKPQHF
TRBV9	TRBD2	TRBJ2-7	few	TGTGCCAGCAGCGCCCTAGCGGGAGGAGTCTACGAGCAGTACTTC	CASSALAGGVYEQYF
TRBV5-1	.	TRBJ2-3	.	TGCGCCAGCAGCAATCGGGGCATCAGCACAGATACGCAGTATTTT	CASSNRGISTDTQYF
TRBV2	.	TRBJ2-6	.	TGTGCCAGCTACGGCTCTGGGGCCAACGTCCTGACTTTC	CASYGSGANVLTF
TRBV9	TRBD2	TRBJ2-1	few	TGTGCCAGCAGGCCGACTAGCGGGGAGTACAATGAGCAGTTCTTC	CASRPTSGEYNEQFF
TRBV2	.	TRBJ2-1	.	TGTGCCAGCTCCAAAGAGGAGGGCAGTGAGCAGTTCTTC	CASSKEEGSEQFF
TRBV13	.	TRBJ2-5	.	TGTGCCAGCAGCTTAGCGGGGTCGGCAGAGACCCAGTACTTC	CASSLAGSAETQYF
TRBV13	TRBD1	TRBJ1-1	.	TGTGCCAGCGGACAGGGTCTTCGCTTCACTGAAGCTTTCTTT	CASGQGLRFTEAFF
TRBV15	.	TRBJ2-1	few	TGTGCCACCAGCAGAGATCTGTTTGGGACCTACAATGAGCAGTTCTTC	CATSRDLFGTYNEQFF
TRBV10-2	TRBD1	TRBJ2-7	.	TGCGCCAGCAGTCAAGACAGGGCCTACGAGCAGTACTTC	CASSQDRAYEQYF
TRBV30	TRBD1	TRBJ1-2	.	TGTGCCTGGAGTGTACAGGGGACGTTCTCCTATGGCTACACCTTC	CAWSVQGTFSYGYTF
TRBV7-2	.	TRBJ2-5	.	TGTGCCAGCAGCCAGCGGGTCAACCAAGAGACCCAGTACTTC	CASSQRVNQETQYF
TRBV7-2	.	TRBJ2-7	few	TGTGCCAGCAGCCCCGGACGGACCTACGAGCAGTACTTC	CASSPGRTYEQYF
TRBV27	TRBD2	TRBJ2-2	few	TGTGCCAGCAGTTCAATTAGCGGGCCGGAGGAGCTGTTTTTT	CASSSISGPEELFF
TRBV7-9	.	TRBJ1-4	few	TGTGCCAGCAGCCTCAACTCCGGGGGTAGTGAAAAACTGTTTTTT	CASSLNSGGSEKLFF
TRBV9	TRBD2	TRBJ2-1	.	TGTGCCAGCAGCGTAGTTCTAGCGGGAGCGGATGAGCAGTTCTTC	CASSVVLAGADEQFF
TRBV7-9	.	TRBJ2-1	few	TGTGCCAGCAGCTTCGAAGTAGTCGTTTACAATGAGCAGTTCTTC	CASSFEVVVYNEQFF
TRBV5-4	.	TRBJ2-7	few	TGTGCCAGCAGGGGATCCGGCTACGAGCAGTACTTC	CASRGSGYEQYF
TRBV9	TRBD2	TRBJ2-3	.	TGTGCCAGCACCCAAACTAGCGGGGCCTCTAGCACAGATACGCAGTATTTT	CASTQTSGASSTDTQYF
TRBV18	TRBD1	TRBJ2-2	.	TGTGCCAGCTCACCACGGACAGGGCGGAACACCGGGGAGCTGTTTTTT	CASSPRTGRNTGELFF
TRBV4-1	.	TRBJ1-3	few	TGCGCCAGCAGCCACCCGGGTAAACAAGACTCTGGAAACACCATATATTTT	CASSHPGKQDSGNTIYF
TRBV29-1	.	TRBJ2-5	.	TGCAGCGTTGCTTGGTCAGAAGAGACCCAGTACTTC	CSVAWSEETQYF
TRBV9	TRBD1	TRBJ1-2	.	TGTGCCAGCAGCGTATCTGACAGGGGAATTTCATACTATGGCTACACCTTC	CASSVSDRGISYYGYTF
TRBV29-1	.	TRBJ1-1	.	TGCAGCGTTGAACCGCGGGTAGCCAACACTGAAGCTTTCTTT	CSVEPRVANTEAFF
TRBV7-3	.	TRBJ2-3	few	TGTGCCAGCGGATCCAGCACAGATACGCAGTATTTT	CASGSSTDTQYF
TRBV7-9	TRBD1	TRBJ2-5	few	TGTGCCAGCAGCCCAATTGGGACAGGTGGTGAGACCCAGTACTTC	CASSPIGTGGETQYF
TRBV4-2	TRBD2	TRBJ2-7	.	TGTGCCAGCAGCCAAGCCACGGGAGGGATTTCCTACGAGCAGTACTTC	CASSQATGGISYEQYF
TRBV30	.	TRBJ2-7	many	TGTGCCTGGATGGGTCGCTACGAGCAGTACTTC	CAWMGRYEQYF
TRBV10-3	.	TRBJ2-3	few	TGTGCCATCGGTCTGATGGGCAGCACAGATACGCAGTATTTT	CAIGLMGSTDTQYF
TRBV19	.	TRBJ2-6	.	TGTGCCAGTAGTGTGTCGGGGAAGTCTGGGGCCAACGTCCTGACTTTC	CASSVSGKSGANVLTF
TRBV7-2	TRBD2	TRBJ2-3	few	TGTGCCAGCAGCTTAAGCGGGACCACAGATACGCAGTATTTT	CASSLSGTTDTQYF
TRBV29-1	.	TRBJ2-5	few	TGCAGCGTTCGGGCGTGGGACAAAGGAGAGACCCAGTACTTC	CSVRAWDKGETQYF
TRBV7-6	TRBD1	TRBJ1-1	.	TGTGCCAGCAGCCACGCGACAGGGGACACTGAAGCTTTCTTT	CASSHATGDTEAFF
TRBV30	TRBD2	TRBJ2-3	.	TGTGCCTGGAGTAGGCTAGCGGGTACCACAGATACGCAGTATTTT	CAWSRLAGTTDTQYF
TRBV6-1	.	TRBJ2-4	.	TGTGCCAGCAGTGAAAGACTAGTAACCAAAAACATTCAGTACTTC	CASSERLVTKNIQYF
TRBV4-2	.	TRBJ2-5	.	TGTGCCAGCAGCCAAGTACGTGAGCAAGAGACCCAGTACTTC	CASSQVREQETQYF
TRBV6-6	.	TRBJ1-2	.	TGTGCCAGCAGTGCCTATGGCTACACCTTC	CASSAYGYTF
TRBV29-1	.	TRBJ2-1	few	TGCAGCGCCACGCGAGTCGTCGATGAGCAGTTCTTC	CSATRVVDEQFF
TRBV10-3	TRBD2	TRBJ2-3	few	TGTGCCATCGCGACTAGCGGAGATACGCAGTATTTT	CAIATSGDTQYF
TRBV4-3	.	TRBJ2-3	few	TGCGCCAGCAGCCACAACCCGGACAGTCTCACGCAGTATTTT	CASSHNPDSLTQYF
TRBV5-4	TRBD1	TRBJ2-7	.	TGTGCCAGCAGCTTGCAATTGGGACAGGGGGCCTACGAGCAGTACTTC	CASSLQLGQGAYEQYF
TRBV6-6	TRBD2	TRBJ2-1	.	TGTGCCAGCTCTCAACGTAGGCTAGCGGGGTACAATGAGCAGTTCTTC	CASSQRRLAGYNEQFF
TRBV5-1	.	TRBJ2-7	few	TGCGCCAGCTACTCCCGGAACAGGGCCTACGAGCAGTACTTC	CASYSRNRAYEQYF
TRBV4-1	TRBD2	TRBJ2-3	few	TGCGCCAGCAGCCAAGAAGGGCGCGGGGGGCCGGCAGATACGCAGTATTTT	CASSQEGRGGPADTQYF
TRBV29-1	.	TRBJ1-5	.	TGCAGCGTTGGAGAGGGGCGCAATCAGCCCCAGCATTTT	CSVGEGRNQPQHF
TRBV7-9	.	TRBJ2-1	.	TGTGCCAGCAGCTTAGGGTCAGTCTTAGGGCAGTTCTTC	CASSLGSVLGQFF
TRBV15	TRBD1	TRBJ2-7	.	TGTGCCACCAGCCGGGACAGTTTATACGAGCAGTACTTC	CATSRDSLYEQYF
TRBV28	TRBD1	TRBJ2-4	few	TGTGCCAGCAGTCCTCTGGACAGGGTTAAAAACATTCAGTACTTC	CASSPLDRVKNIQYF
TRBV9	.	TRBJ2-5	.	TGTGCCAGCAGCCCCACCGGCAGTCAAGAGACCCAGTACTTC	CASSPTGSQETQYF